This paragraph covers one T cell receptor (beta chain) sequence. An end of the junction differs from the germline gene, which may be a read error. The sample comes from a study of identical twins. TCRdb itself ran the 5' RACE reads through MiXCR, one entry per CDR3 protein. The data contain roughly 700,000 distinct CDR3 sequences, under 9% of them singletons. This CDR3 region has 14 residues. Germline V gives CDR1 SGHRS, CDR2 YFSETQ. These data are also associated with another study on yellow fever vaccine responses in identical twins.

The chain uses TRBV5-1 and TRBJ2-5; 8 bases line up with TRBD2. This receptor was obtained from a woman aged 18 to 35 in good health. Sequenced sample: PBMCs. The CDR3 coding sequence is TGCGCCAGCAGCTTAGCGGGGGAGCGAGAGAGCCAGTACTTC. Amino acids: CASSLAGERESQYF.